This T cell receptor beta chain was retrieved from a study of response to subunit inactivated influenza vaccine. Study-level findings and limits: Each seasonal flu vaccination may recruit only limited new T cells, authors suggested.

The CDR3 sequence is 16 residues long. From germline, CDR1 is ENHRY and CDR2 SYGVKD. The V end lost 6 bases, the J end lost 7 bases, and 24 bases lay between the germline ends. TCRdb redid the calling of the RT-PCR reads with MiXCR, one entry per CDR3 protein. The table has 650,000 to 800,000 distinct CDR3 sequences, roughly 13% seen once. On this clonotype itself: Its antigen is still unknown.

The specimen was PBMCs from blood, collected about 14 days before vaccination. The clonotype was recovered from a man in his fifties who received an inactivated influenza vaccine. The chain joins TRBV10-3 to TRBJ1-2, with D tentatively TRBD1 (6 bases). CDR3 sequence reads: CAISKTKSSGEGGYTF. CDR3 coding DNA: TGTGCCATCAGCAAAACCAAATCGTCAGGGGAGGGTGGCTACACCTTC.